The present T cell receptor beta chain was sequenced within a study of shared T cell receptors in the human thymus. Method: immunoSEQ multiplex PCR; TCRdb's copy keeps in-frame clones and lacks some. This table holds 650,000 to 950,000 clones, 70% to 90% found once. Comments on this clone: Other DNA sequences in the sample encode the same CDR3.

This CDR3 is 14 amino acids long. The V and J ends lost 4 bases and 7 bases, in that order; junction bases with no gene match: 6. Per germline, CDR1 PRHDT and CDR2 FYEKMQ (reference sequence). These data also featured in a second study, about human thymus T cells.

The TCR originated in a girl under two years old with a congenital heart defect. The specimen sequenced was thymocytes. The chain recombines TRBV13 with TRBJ1-5, with TRBD1 matching over 8 bases. CDR3 loop: CASSSGQGGQPQHF. As DNA, the CDR3 is TGTGCCAGCAGCTCCGGACAGGGAGGACAGCCCCAGCATTTT.